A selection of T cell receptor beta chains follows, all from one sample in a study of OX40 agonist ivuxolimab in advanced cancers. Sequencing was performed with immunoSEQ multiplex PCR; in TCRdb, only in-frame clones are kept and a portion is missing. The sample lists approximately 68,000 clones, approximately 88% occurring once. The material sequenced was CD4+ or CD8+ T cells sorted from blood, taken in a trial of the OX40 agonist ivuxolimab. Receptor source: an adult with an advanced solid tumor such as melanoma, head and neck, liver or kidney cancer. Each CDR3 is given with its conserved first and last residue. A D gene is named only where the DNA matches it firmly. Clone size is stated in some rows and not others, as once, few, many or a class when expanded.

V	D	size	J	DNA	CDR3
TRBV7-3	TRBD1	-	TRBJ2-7	TGTGCCAGCAGCCTGACACAGGGGGCCGGCTACGAGCAGTACTTC	CASSLTQGAGYEQYF
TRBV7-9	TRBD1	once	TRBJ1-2	TGTGCCAGCAGCCTGGACAGGGCGTATGGCTACACCTTC	CASSLDRAYGYTF
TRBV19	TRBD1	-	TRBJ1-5	TGTGCCAGTAGTCTCCCTGACAGGGGCGCCCGCAATCAGCCCCAGCATTTT	CASSLPDRGARNQPQHF
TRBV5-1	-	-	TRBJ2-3	TGCGCCAGCAGCTTGGAGGGATCCACAGATACGCAGTATTTT	CASSLEGSTDTQYF
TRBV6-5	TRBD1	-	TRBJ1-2	TGTGCCAGCAGACGAGGACAGGGGGCAATTGGCTACACCTTC	CASRRGQGAIGYTF
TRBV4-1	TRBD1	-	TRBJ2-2	TGCGCCAGCAGCAGCCAACAGGGGTGGACCGGGGAGCTGTTTTTT	CASSSQQGWTGELFF
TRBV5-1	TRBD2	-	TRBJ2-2	TGCGCCAGCAGCCCGACTAGCGGGGAAACCGGGGAGCTGTTTTTT	CASSPTSGETGELFF
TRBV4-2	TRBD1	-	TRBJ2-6	TGTGCCAGCAGCCGCGGGGACAGGAGCTCTGGGGCCAACGTCCTGACTTTC	CASSRGDRSSGANVLTF
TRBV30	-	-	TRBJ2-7	TGTGCCTGGAGGGGTCACGAGTGCGACTTC	CAWRGHECDF
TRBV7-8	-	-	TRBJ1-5	TGTGCCAGCAGCTTAGAGCAGGGGCAGTCGCATCAGCCCCAGCATTTT	CASSLEQGQSHQPQHF
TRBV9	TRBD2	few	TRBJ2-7	TGTGCCAGCAGCGCCCCGACTAGCGGGAGTTCCGAGCAGTACTTC	CASSAPTSGSSEQYF
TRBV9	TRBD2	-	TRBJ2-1	TGTGCAAGAACGCGGCGGGAGGGCCATGAGCAGTTCTTC	CARTRREGHEQFF
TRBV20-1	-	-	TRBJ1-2	TGCAGTGCTGGAGCCCTCTATGGCTACACCTTC	CSAGALYGYTF
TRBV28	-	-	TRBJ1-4	TGTGCCAGCACCCGTGGGATAACTAATGAAAAACTGTTTTTT	CASTRGITNEKLFF
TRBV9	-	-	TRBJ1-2	TGTGCCAGCAGATCCCAATTTTACAGGCACTACACCTTC	CASRSQFYRHYTF
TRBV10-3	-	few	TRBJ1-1	TGTGCCATCAGTGACGGGGGCTGGGGTAACACTGAAGCTTTCTTT	CAISDGGWGNTEAFF
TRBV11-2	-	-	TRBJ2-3	TGTGCCAGCAGCTTAAAGGCCGGGGTTTGGGCGAGCACAGATACGCAGTATTTT	CASSLKAGVWASTDTQYF
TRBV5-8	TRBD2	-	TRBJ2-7	TGTGCCAGCAGCTTGGGCCAGCGGGAGGGCAACGAGCAGTACTTC	CASSLGQREGNEQYF
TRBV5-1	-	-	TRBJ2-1	TGCGCCAGCAGCCCGGTGGGGACCAGACAATCCTACAATGAGCAGTTCTTC	CASSPVGTRQSYNEQFF
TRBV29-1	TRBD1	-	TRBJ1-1	TGCAGCGTAGTAGGACAGGCAAACACTGAAGCTTTCTTT	CSVVGQANTEAFF
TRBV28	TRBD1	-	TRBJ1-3	TGTGCCAGCAGTGCCCGGGGACAGCTTGGAAACACCATATATTTT	CASSARGQLGNTIYF
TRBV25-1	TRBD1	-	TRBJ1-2	TGTGCCAGCAGTATTCCTTGGACAGGTTTTAACTATGGCTACACCTTC	CASSIPWTGFNYGYTF
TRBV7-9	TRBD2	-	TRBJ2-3	TGTGCCAGCAGCTTTTCTACCTATGGGACTAGCGGGATGACAGATACGCAGTATTTT	CASSFSTYGTSGMTDTQYF
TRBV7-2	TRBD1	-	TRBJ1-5	TGTGCCAGCAGCCGACAGACAGGGGCAGGGCAGCCCCAGCATTTT	CASSRQTGAGQPQHF
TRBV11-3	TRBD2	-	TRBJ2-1	TGTGCCAGCAGCTTATCGGGGGGTAGAGGGGAGCAGTTCTTC	CASSLSGGRGEQFF
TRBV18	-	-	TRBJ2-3	TGTGCCAGCTCTCCGACGGACCCTCGGGCCTCAGATACGCAGTATTTT	CASSPTDPRASDTQYF
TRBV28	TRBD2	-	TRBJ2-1	TGTGCCAGCAGTCTCGGGACTAGCGGGACTGATGAGCAGTTCTTC	CASSLGTSGTDEQFF
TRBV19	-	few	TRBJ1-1	TGTGCCAGTAGTAACATGGCTGGCACTGAAGCTTTCTTT	CASSNMAGTEAFF
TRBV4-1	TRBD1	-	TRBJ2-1	TGCGCCAGCAGCCCCCGACAGGGGGCGAGCTCCTACAATGAGCAGTTCTTC	CASSPRQGASSYNEQFF
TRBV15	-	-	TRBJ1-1	TGTGCCACCAGCAGAGGGGGGAGGGCTGAAGCTTTCTTT	CATSRGGRAEAFF
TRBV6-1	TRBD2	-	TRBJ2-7	TGTGCCAGCAAAGCGGGGGACCGCTACGAGCAGTACTTC	CASKAGDRYEQYF
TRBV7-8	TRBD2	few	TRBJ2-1	TGTGCCAGCAAACCCCCTCTGCGGGAGGGCCCCTACAATGAGCAGTTCTTC	CASKPPLREGPYNEQFF
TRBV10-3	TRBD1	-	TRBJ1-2	TGTGCCATCAGTGATAGGACAGGGTGGGACTATGGCTACACCTTC	CAISDRTGWDYGYTF
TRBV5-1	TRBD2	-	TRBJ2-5	TGCGCCAGCAGCCCGGGGACTAGCGGGCCCTCCCAAGAGACCCAGTACTTC	CASSPGTSGPSQETQYF
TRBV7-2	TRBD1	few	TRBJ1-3	TGTGCCAGTAACAGGGGCGGAAACACCATATATTTT	CASNRGGNTIYF
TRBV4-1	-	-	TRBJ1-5	TGCGCCAGCAGCCGGATGCAGGGGCCTGATCAGCCCCAGCATTTT	CASSRMQGPDQPQHF
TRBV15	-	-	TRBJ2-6	TGTGCCACCAGTCCATCTGGGGCCAACGTCCTGACTTTC	CATSPSGANVLTF
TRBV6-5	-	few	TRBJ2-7	TGTGCCAGCAGTTACTCTCGGACACCCTACGAGCAGTACTTC	CASSYSRTPYEQYF
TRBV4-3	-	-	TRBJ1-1	TGCGCCAGCAGCCAGATATTGGGAAACACTGAAGCTTTCTTT	CASSQILGNTEAFF
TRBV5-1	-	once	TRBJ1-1	TGCGCCAGCAGCTTGGACCGCGGTGAAGCTTTCTTT	CASSLDRGEAFF
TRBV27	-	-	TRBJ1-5	TGTGCCAGCGGAAAAACCTCAGGGTTCAATCAGCCCCAGCATTTT	CASGKTSGFNQPQHF
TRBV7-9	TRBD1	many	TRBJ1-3	TGTGCCAGCAGACTACAGGGGAACTCTGGAAACACCATATATTTT	CASRLQGNSGNTIYF
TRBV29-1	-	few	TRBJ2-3	TGCAGCGTTGACGCGGAGGATAACACAGATACGCAGTATTTT	CSVDAEDNTDTQYF
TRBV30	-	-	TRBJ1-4	TGTGCCTGGAGTGTGTCAAGCCTTAATGAAAAACTGTTTTTT	CAWSVSSLNEKLFF
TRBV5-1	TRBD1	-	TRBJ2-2	TGCGCCAGCAGCATCCAAGGGGGCGCGAACACCGGGGAGCTGTTTTTT	CASSIQGGANTGELFF
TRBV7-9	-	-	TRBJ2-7	TGTGCCAGCAGCCAATTTTCAGGGAACGGGGAGCAGTACTTC	CASSQFSGNGEQYF
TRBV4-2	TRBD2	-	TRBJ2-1	TGTGCCAGCAGCCATGAAGCGGGAGGGCATAATGAGCAGTTCTTC	CASSHEAGGHNEQFF